This T cell receptor (beta chain) was documented in a study of vaccination and CD4 T cells after COVID-19. Study-wide context: In culture, cells were exposed to overlapping spike peptides from SARS-CoV-2, HCoV-NL63, HCoV-OC43 and HCoV-229E.

Oncomine TCR Beta short-read sequencing was applied to DNA from cultured CD4+ T cells. TCRdb analysed the PCR reads with MiXCR anew, one entry per CDR3 protein. The sample records over 10,000 distinct CDR3 sequences, roughly 60% being singletons. The CDR3 loop spans 14 amino acids. Germline CDR1 reads SGHRS; CDR2 reads YFSETQ. Study-wide points: From 21 to 38, the median of SARS-CoV-2-reactive clonotypes rose without reaching significance. This study had few convalescent patients and no early post-infection samples.

A note on this clonotype: The antigen is not known. Its ends do not fully match the called genes, so a read error is possible.

Treatment here: roughly 10-day PBMC culture with coronavirus spike peptide pools or control peptides (ViraFEST assay). First, ViraFEST expanded antigen-specific T cells with peptide pools, and next it sequenced the TCRs. V usage is TRBV5-1 and J usage is TRBJ2-7, with 10 bases identical to TRBD1. Sample: CD4+ T cells from blood, cultured in vitro. The sequence was obtained from a human donor who had recovered from COVID-19. CDR3 sequence: CASSLTGTGAHGVF. Written as DNA, the CDR3 is TGCGCCAGCAGCCTAACAGGGACAGGGGCCCACGGGGTCTTC.